Listed here are 29 T cell receptor beta chains from one sample, sequenced in a study of T cell changes during pregnancy in multiple sclerosis. Clones were sequenced by immunoSEQ multiplex PCR, and TCRdb holds only the in-frame ones, with some missing. This table has 65,000 to 85,000 clones, roughly 94% appearing once. The sequencing here drew on peripheral blood, taken in the second trimester of pregnancy. These receptors all come from a female donor in good health, enrolled as a control in a pregnancy study.

The chain is built from TRBV6-1 and TRBJ2-7; TRBD1 is a possible D gene (8 bases). Germline V gene data show CDR1 as MNHNS and CDR2 as SASEGT. The V gene lost 6 bases and the J gene lost 3 bases, with 15 bases spanning the gap. The CDR3 has 14 residues. The chain's CDR3 is CASSDRGGIYEQYF. The DNA of the CDR3 is TGTGCCAGCAGCGACAGGGGAGGGATCTACGAGCAGTACTTC.

The rearrangement links TRBV16 to TRBJ2-7; 8 positions match TRBD2. Losses at the gene ends were 4 bases for V and 3 bases for J; bases not matched to a gene: 5. The germline V gene has CDR1 KGHSY and CDR2 FQNENV. CDR3 length equals 14 residues. This CDR3 is CASSPREGIYEQYF. CDR3 nucleotides: TGTGCCAGCAGCCCCCGGGAGGGAATCTACGAGCAGTACTTC.

The gene calls are TRBV2 and TRBJ2-2, with 9 bases matching TRBD2. V lost 2 bases, J lost 4 bases, and 2 bases stayed unmatched. Germline V CDR1 and CDR2: SNHLY, FYNNEI. This CDR3 is built from 15 residues. CDR3 nucleotide sequence: TGTGCCAGCAGTGAACTAGCGGGAACCACCGGGGAGCTGTTTTTT. Its translation is CASSELAGTTGELFF.

CDR3 DNA: TGTGCCAGCAGCCCGGACAGGGGACGATTGAACACTGAAGCTTTCTTT. Its protein is CASSPDRGRLNTEAFF. V gene TRBV7-2 combines with J gene TRBJ1-1, with 9 bases that match TRBD1. Trimming cost V 5 bases and J 0 bases; bases outside gene matches: 7. Germline CDR1 reads SGHTA; CDR2 reads FQGNSA. The CDR3 totals 16 residues.

This chain joins TRBV5-1 and TRBJ2-5, with TRBD2 identical over 7 bases. Germline-derived CDR1 and CDR2 are SGHRS and YFSETQ. This CDR3 contains 15 residues. The J segment lost 4 bases and the V segment lost 4 bases, leaving 10 bases of the junction unmatched. The CDR3, as DNA: TGCGCCAGCAGCCCCAGAAGGGAGGGTGTAGAGACCCAGTACTTC. Translated: CASSPRREGVETQYF.

This clone was observed a single time. The chain joins TRBV7-9 to TRBJ2-5; 9 nucleotides match TRBD1. Germline CDR1 SEHNR, CDR2 FQNEAQ (reference sequence). V gave up 5 bases and J gave up 4 bases; unmatched junction bases: 11. This CDR3 region has 16 residues. CDR3 amino acids: CASSPTGTGLGETQYF. The DNA for the CDR3 is TGTGCCAGCAGCCCTACCGGGACAGGGTTAGGAGAGACCCAGTACTTC.

The chain carries TRBV27 and TRBJ2-1; TRBD2 matches at 8 bases. The CDR3 is 14 amino acids. Germline V gives CDR1 MNHEY, CDR2 SMNVEV (reference sequence). The trim removed 2 bases at V and 6 bases at J, leaving 3 bases unmatched. The CDR3 sequence: CASSLGLAGNEQFF. The DNA of the CDR3 is TGTGCCAGCAGTTTAGGGCTAGCGGGCAATGAGCAGTTCTTC.

This chain connects TRBV27 to TRBJ2-7; 9 bases line up with TRBD2. The germline V gene has CDR1 MNHEY and CDR2 SMNVEV (reference sequence). This CDR3 contains 16 residues. J was trimmed by 2 bases and V by 2 bases; bases with no gene match: 7. CDR3 residues: CASSLGAGGPPYEQYF. As DNA, the CDR3 is TGTGCCAGCAGTTTAGGGGCGGGAGGGCCCCCCTACGAGCAGTACTTC.

The chain carries TRBV2 and TRBJ2-1; no definite D call. The V and J ends lost 7 bases and 8 bases respectively, with 9 bases between them. Germline CDR1 SNHLY, CDR2 FYNNEI. The CDR3 sequence is 11 residues long. The CDR3 reads CASTYSDEQFF. The CDR3 DNA reads as TGTGCCAGCACTTATTCGGATGAGCAGTTCTTC.

The V gene is TRBV29-1, the J gene TRBJ2-7, with 7 bases aligning to TRBD2. Trimming removed 5 bases from V and 6 bases from J; junction bases left unmatched: 7. Germline V CDR1 and CDR2: SQVTM, ANQGSEA. The CDR3 is made up of 12 amino acids. CDR3 in DNA: TGCAGCGTTAAGGGATGGGAGGGCGAGCAGTACTTC. It codes for CSVKGWEGEQYF.

Written as DNA, the CDR3 is TGTGCCAGCAGTTCGCCCCAGGGGGCGTCCGGGGCCAACGTCCTGACTTTC. Translation: CASSSPQGASGANVLTF. The J gene is TRBJ2-6, the V gene TRBV27; TRBD1 agrees at 8 bases. The CDR3 has 17 residues. Germline lookup yields CDR1 MNHEY and CDR2 SMNVEV (reference sequence). Trimming removed 4 bases from V and 4 bases from J; junction bases left unmatched: 9.

The chain employs TRBV5-4 and TRBJ2-1, with 9 nucleotides matching TRBD2. The CDR3 has 17 residues. V lost 0 bases and J lost 7; bases outside the gene matches: 11. The V gene's germline CDR1 is SGHNT and CDR2 YYREEE (reference sequence). This CDR3 reads CASSLGIGTSSRNEQFF. The CDR3 DNA reads TGTGCCAGCAGCTTGGGGATAGGGACTAGCAGTAGAAATGAGCAGTTCTTC.

This clone came up once. This chain connects TRBV9 to TRBJ2-1; 8 bases agree with TRBD2. The CDR3 covers 16 residues. Germline CDR1 is SGDLS and CDR2 is YYNGEE. V dropped 2 bases and J dropped 2; count of bases not matched to a gene: 6. The CDR3 DNA reads as TGTGCCAGCAGCGTTTCCTACGGGAGGGCCTACAATGAGCAGTTCTTC. Its protein product is CASSVSYGRAYNEQFF.

The chain combines TRBV11-3 with TRBJ2-7; no clear D gene. CDR3 length: 13 amino acids. The germline V gene encodes CDR1 SGHNT and CDR2 YENEEA. V lost 1 base to trimming and J lost 4 bases, with 8 bases between them. The CDR3 DNA follows: TGTGCCAGCAGCTTAGGTAGTCGGTACGAGCAGTACTTC. Protein: CASSLGSRYEQYF.

This chain connects TRBV13 to TRBJ2-7, with TRBD2 identical over 8 bases. CDR1 is PRHDT and CDR2 is FYEKMQ in the germline V gene (reference sequence). J lost 7 bases, V lost 1 base, and 9 bases had no gene match. This CDR3 comprises 15 residues. The CDR3 here is CASSLAGGGRLEQYF. CDR3 in DNA: TGTGCCAGCAGCTTAGCGGGGGGGGGCAGGCTAGAGCAGTACTTC.

The V gene is TRBV7-2, the J gene TRBJ2-2, with 12 bases that match TRBD2. J lost 4 bases, V lost 4 bases, and 7 bases had no gene match. The CDR3 covers 17 residues. Per the germline V gene, CDR1 is SGHTA and CDR2 is FQGNSA. In DNA, the CDR3 is TGTGCCAGCAGCTACTCCGGGACTAGCGGGTTCACCGGGGAGCTGTTTTTT. Encoded protein: CASSYSGTSGFTGELFF.

J is TRBJ2-7 and V is TRBV4-1, with TRBD2 matching 8 bases. From germline, CDR1 is MGHRA and CDR2 YSYEKL. There are 17 residues in the CDR3. With V trimmed by 0 bases and J by 2 bases, 9 bases remained unmatched. The CDR3: CASSQDQATGGTYEQYF. The CDR3 DNA follows: TGCGCCAGCAGCCAAGACCAAGCGACGGGAGGGACCTACGAGCAGTACTTC.

The chain combines TRBV9 with TRBJ2-5; 14 positions match TRBD2. Germline V lookup: CDR1 SGDLS, CDR2 YYNGEE. Trimming took 0 bases from V and 5 from J; bases not matched to a gene: 9. CDR3 size: 18 residues. The CDR3 loop is CASSVEEGTSGRKETQYF. The CDR3 DNA reads as TGTGCCAGCAGCGTAGAAGAAGGGACTAGCGGGAGAAAGGAGACCCAGTACTTC.

The rearrangement links TRBV5-1 to TRBJ2-7; 9 bases agree with TRBD1. The junction had 12 bases not matched to a gene; V was cut back by 0 bases and J by 5 bases. Germline V gene sequence: CDR1 SGHRS, CDR2 YFSETQ. The CDR3 runs 17 residues. In DNA form, the CDR3 reads TGCGCCAGCAGCTTGGAACCCCAAGGGACAGGGCCCGACGAGCAGTACTTC. Translated: CASSLEPQGTGPDEQYF.

The gene calls are TRBV9 and TRBJ2-2, with D tentatively TRBD2 (5 bases). V was shortened by 2 bases and J by 0 bases, with 5 bases between the two germline ends. This CDR3 contains 14 residues. Looked up from germline, CDR1 is SGDLS and CDR2 is YYNGEE. The CDR3: CASSVTTNTGELFF. CDR3 nucleotide sequence: TGTGCCAGCAGCGTGACTACGAACACCGGGGAGCTGTTTTTT.

The chain links TRBV28 to TRBJ1-2; 9 nucleotides match TRBD1. The CDR3 length is 15 residues. CDR1 is MDHEN, CDR2 SYDVKM, per germline. After removal of 3 bases from V and 5 bases from J, the junction contained 7 bases not matched to a gene. The CDR3 loop reads CASSFGDRAPYGYTF. CDR3 sequence (DNA): TGTGCCAGCAGTTTCGGGGACAGGGCCCCTTATGGCTACACCTTC.

The V gene is TRBV14, the J gene TRBJ2-1; 14 bases are a match to TRBD2. The CDR3 extends over 16 amino acids. J lost 7 bases, V lost 5 bases, and 7 bases had no gene match. Per germline, CDR1 SGHDN and CDR2 FVKESK. This CDR3 reads CASSIRTSGRSNEQFF. Here the CDR3 DNA reads TGTGCCAGCAGCATCCGGACTAGCGGGAGGTCAAATGAGCAGTTCTTC.

This rearrangement joins TRBV5-1 to TRBJ2-7; D perhaps matches TRBD2 (7 bases). The CDR3 is 15 residues long. V shed 4 bases and J shed 3 bases, with 17 bases lying between them. From germline, CDR1 is SGHRS and CDR2 YFSETQ. CDR3 sequence reads: CASSPGGSFNYEQYF. The CDR3 DNA reads TGCGCCAGCAGCCCGGGGGGCAGTTTCAACTACGAGCAGTACTTC.

The gene calls are TRBV27 and TRBJ2-7; D possibly corresponds to TRBD2 (7 bases). V was cut by 1 base and J by 5 bases, with 18 bases left in between. Germline V gene lookup returns CDR1 MNHEY and CDR2 SMNVEV (reference sequence). The length of the CDR3 is 16 residues. This CDR3 reads CASSLLGAGVLDEQYF. The DNA for the CDR3 is TGTGCCAGCAGTTTATTGGGGGCGGGAGTTCTTGACGAGCAGTACTTC.

This sequence joins TRBV2 and TRBJ2-3; tentative D call: TRBD2 (5 bases). CDR3 length equals 13 residues. From germline, CDR1 is SNHLY and CDR2 FYNNEI. Trimming removed 8 bases from V and 4 bases from J, with 13 bases in between. CDR3: CASLPGESDTQYF. The CDR3 nucleotides read TGTGCCAGCCTGCCCGGGGAGTCAGATACGCAGTATTTT.

The V and J genes are TRBV7-9 and TRBJ2-2, with 8 nucleotides matching TRBD1. Germline values: CDR1 SEHNR, CDR2 FQNEAQ (reference sequence). There are 17 residues in the CDR3. V shed 1 base and J 4 bases; nucleotides not matched to a gene: 8. CDR3 loop: CASSLVGRGLGTGELFF. CDR3 nucleotide sequence: TGTGCCAGCAGCTTAGTCGGCAGGGGGCTTGGCACCGGGGAGCTGTTTTTT.

This rearrangement joins TRBV5-1 to TRBJ2-3; TRBD2 aligns across 9 bases. This CDR3 contains 16 residues. Losses at the gene ends were 0 bases for V and 2 bases for J; bases not matched to a gene: 4. Germline CDR1 is SGHRS and CDR2 is YFSETQ. The CDR3 loop is CASSLDGGRATDTQYF. The DNA of the CDR3 is TGCGCCAGCAGCTTGGATGGCGGGAGGGCCACAGATACGCAGTATTTT.

This chain connects TRBV30 to TRBJ2-5; 10 nucleotides align to TRBD1. The J segment lost 5 bases and the V segment lost 7 bases, leaving 4 bases of the junction unmatched. There are 12 residues in the CDR3. Germline CDR1 is GTSNPN and CDR2 is SVGIG (reference sequence). The CDR3 DNA sequence: TGTGCCTCCGACAGGGGGCCGGAGACCCAGTACTTC. Translated: CASDRGPETQYF.

This clone has just one count. V usage is TRBV13 and J usage is TRBJ2-2; D perhaps matches TRBD2 (5 bases). Looked up from germline, CDR1 is PRHDT and CDR2 is FYEKMQ (reference sequence). CDR3 length: 15 residues. V dropped 5 bases and J dropped 4 bases, with 14 bases sitting between them. The CDR3 DNA reads TGTGCCAGCAGCGACCGCGGAGGCACCACCGGGGAGCTGTTTTTT. Translating gives CASSDRGGTTGELFF.